A selection of T cell receptor beta chains follows, all from one sample in a study of cytomegalovirus exposure and HLA in healthy donors. Clones were read by immunoSEQ multiplex PCR, and TCRdb kept only the in-frame ones, dropping some. This sample has around 130,000 clones, with roughly 75% found just once. The specimen was PBMCs. The receptor source for this set is a man under 40 in good health and CMV-seronegative. CDR3s include the opening cysteine and the closing phenylalanine or tryptophan. A D gene is named only where the DNA matches it firmly. A clone size is listed for some rows: how often the clone was seen (once, few, many), or a class if it is expanded.

D gene: TRBD1
clone size: .
V gene: TRBV19
J gene: TRBJ2-7
CDR3 protein: CASSIRDRAEREQYF
CDR3 DNA: TGTGCCAGTAGTATCCGGGACAGGGCGGAGCGCGAGCAGTACTTC

D gene: .
clone size: .
V gene: TRBV28
J gene: TRBJ1-4
CDR3 protein: CASSSITGMANEKLFF
CDR3 DNA: TGTGCCAGCAGTTCAATAACAGGGATGGCTAATGAAAAACTGTTTTTT

D gene: TRBD2
clone size: .
V gene: TRBV4-1
J gene: TRBJ2-3
CDR3 protein: CASSQKTGTSGFTDTQYF
CDR3 DNA: TGCGCCAGCAGCCAAAAGACCGGGACTAGCGGATTCACAGATACGCAGTATTTT

D gene: .
clone size: few
V gene: TRBV5-1
J gene: TRBJ2-5
CDR3 protein: CASSPSPTGSGETQYF
CDR3 DNA: TGCGCCAGCAGCCCCTCTCCGACAGGTTCGGGAGAGACCCAGTACTTC

D gene: TRBD1
clone size: once
V gene: TRBV2
J gene: TRBJ1-5
CDR3 protein: CASRGQGEGQPQHF
CDR3 DNA: TGTGCCAGCAGGGGACAGGGAGAGGGCCAGCCCCAGCATTTT

D gene: .
clone size: .
V gene: TRBV7-8
J gene: TRBJ1-1
CDR3 protein: CASSFMNRDTEAFF
CDR3 DNA: TGTGCCAGCAGCTTTATGAATCGGGACACTGAAGCTTTCTTT

D gene: .
clone size: .
V gene: TRBV21-1
J gene: TRBJ2-7
CDR3 protein: CASSRPGLQGVWYEQYF
CDR3 DNA: TGTGCCAGCAGCAGACCGGGCCTCCAGGGGGTTTGGTACGAGCAGTACTTC

D gene: TRBD2
clone size: .
V gene: TRBV5-4
J gene: TRBJ2-2
CDR3 protein: CASTTRAGVGTGELFF
CDR3 DNA: TGTGCCAGCACCACTCGGGCGGGGGTGGGGACCGGGGAGCTGTTTTTT

D gene: TRBD2
clone size: .
V gene: TRBV28
J gene: TRBJ2-3
CDR3 protein: CASSSGGASTDTQYF
CDR3 DNA: TGTGCCAGCAGTTCCGGGGGGGCTAGCACAGATACGCAGTATTTT

D gene: .
clone size: .
V gene: TRBV6-1
J gene: TRBJ2-2
CDR3 protein: CASSEGGAAGELFF
CDR3 DNA: TGTGCCAGCTCCGAGGGGGGGGCCGCCGGGGAGCTGTTTTTT

D gene: TRBD2
clone size: once
V gene: TRBV7-9
J gene: TRBJ2-5
CDR3 protein: CASSPRGLAGVETQYF
CDR3 DNA: TGTGCCAGCAGCCCTCGAGGCCTAGCGGGGGTAGAGACCCAGTACTTC

D gene: TRBD2
clone size: .
V gene: TRBV7-9
J gene: TRBJ2-7
CDR3 protein: CASSTTSDTYEQYF
CDR3 DNA: TGTGCCAGCAGCACTACTAGCGATACCTACGAGCAGTACTTC

D gene: .
clone size: .
V gene: TRBV5-8
J gene: TRBJ1-3
CDR3 protein: CASSGSQFRNTIYF
CDR3 DNA: TGTGCCAGCAGCGGTTCACAGTTCAGAAACACCATATATTTT

D gene: .
clone size: once
V gene: TRBV2
J gene: TRBJ2-6
CDR3 protein: CASRGGGANVLTF
CDR3 DNA: TGTGCCTCCCGAGGGGGTGGGGCCAACGTCCTGACTTTC

D gene: .
clone size: .
V gene: TRBV27
J gene: TRBJ1-5
CDR3 protein: CASSLLGLGQPQHF
CDR3 DNA: TGTGCCAGCAGTTTACTGGGCTTGGGTCAGCCCCAGCATTTT

D gene: .
clone size: .
V gene: TRBV29-1
J gene: TRBJ2-5
CDR3 protein: CSVLKTQYF
CDR3 DNA: TGCAGCGTTCTAAAGACCCAGTACTTC

D gene: .
clone size: .
V gene: TRBV7-2
J gene: TRBJ2-2
CDR3 protein: CASSLVWSFTGELFF
CDR3 DNA: TGTGCCAGCAGCTTAGTGTGGAGTTTCACCGGGGAGCTGTTTTTT

D gene: .
clone size: few
V gene: TRBV5-1
J gene: TRBJ1-6
CDR3 protein: CASSQEYNSPLHF
CDR3 DNA: TGCGCCAGCAGCCAGGAATATAATTCACCCCTCCACTTT

D gene: .
clone size: .
V gene: TRBV5-1
J gene: TRBJ1-1
CDR3 protein: CASSLSVVTEAFF
CDR3 DNA: TGCGCCAGCAGCTTGAGCGTGGTAACTGAAGCTTTCTTT

D gene: TRBD1
clone size: .
V gene: TRBV19
J gene: TRBJ2-3
CDR3 protein: CASSPGTGVTDTQYF
CDR3 DNA: TGTGCCAGTAGTCCCGGGACAGGGGTGACAGATACGCAGTATTTT

D gene: TRBD1
clone size: .
V gene: TRBV5-6
J gene: TRBJ1-1
CDR3 protein: CASSPGTGVTEAFF
CDR3 DNA: TGTGCCAGCAGCCCGGGGACAGGGGTTACTGAAGCTTTCTTT

D gene: TRBD1
clone size: .
V gene: TRBV7-9
J gene: TRBJ2-7
CDR3 protein: CASSSRPGTETYEQYF
CDR3 DNA: TGTGCCAGCAGTTCACGGCCCGGGACAGAAACGTACGAGCAGTACTTC

D gene: .
clone size: few
V gene: TRBV11-3
J gene: TRBJ2-2
CDR3 protein: CASSQSGGELFF
CDR3 DNA: TGTGCCAGCAGCCAAAGCGGCGGGGAGCTGTTTTTT

D gene: .
clone size: .
V gene: TRBV6-5
J gene: TRBJ1-5
CDR3 protein: CASSYDHSSNQPQHF
CDR3 DNA: TGTGCCAGCAGTTACGATCACTCCAGCAATCAGCCCCAGCATTTT

D gene: .
clone size: .
V gene: TRBV2
J gene: TRBJ1-1
CDR3 protein: CASSVRTEAFF
CDR3 DNA: TGTGCCAGCAGTGTCCGGACAGAAGCTTTCTTT

D gene: .
clone size: .
V gene: TRBV6-6
J gene: TRBJ1-2
CDR3 protein: CASSSPTFYGYTF
CDR3 DNA: TGTGCCAGCAGTTCCCCGACATTCTATGGCTACACCTTC

D gene: .
clone size: .
V gene: TRBV15
J gene: TRBJ2-2
CDR3 protein: CATSRAEFLEGVTGELFF
CDR3 DNA: TGTGCCACCAGCAGAGCTGAGTTTTTGGAGGGAGTCACCGGGGAGCTGTTTTTT

D gene: .
clone size: .
V gene: TRBV5-8
J gene: TRBJ1-4
CDR3 protein: CASSLKGVNEKLFF
CDR3 DNA: TGTGCCAGCAGCTTGAAAGGGGTGAATGAAAAACTGTTTTTT

D gene: .
clone size: .
V gene: TRBV28
J gene: TRBJ2-1
CDR3 protein: CASSLYGPSDNEQFF
CDR3 DNA: TGTGCCAGCAGCCTGTATGGGCCCTCGGACAATGAGCAGTTCTTC

D gene: TRBD1
clone size: .
V gene: TRBV6-1
J gene: TRBJ1-4
CDR3 protein: CASSGPGQSNEKLFF
CDR3 DNA: TGTGCCAGCAGTGGCCCGGGACAGAGTAATGAAAAACTGTTTTTT

D gene: TRBD2
clone size: .
V gene: TRBV4-2
J gene: TRBJ2-5
CDR3 protein: CASSQWGTSDRNLQETQYF
CDR3 DNA: TGTGCCAGCAGCCAATGGGGGACTAGCGACAGAAACCTCCAAGAGACCCAGTACTTC

D gene: TRBD2
clone size: .
V gene: TRBV7-9
J gene: TRBJ2-1
CDR3 protein: CASSLDGGGANEQFF
CDR3 DNA: TGTGCCAGCAGCTTAGATGGCGGGGGGGCTAATGAGCAGTTCTTC

D gene: TRBD2
clone size: .
V gene: TRBV9
J gene: TRBJ2-3
CDR3 protein: CASSGTSDTQYF
CDR3 DNA: TGTGCCAGCAGCGGGACTAGCGATACGCAGTATTTT

D gene: .
clone size: .
V gene: TRBV10-3
J gene: TRBJ2-7
CDR3 protein: CAISESRLRVSYEQYF
CDR3 DNA: TGTGCCATCAGTGAGTCGAGGTTGCGGGTCTCCTACGAGCAGTACTTC

D gene: TRBD1
clone size: .
V gene: TRBV10-3
J gene: TRBJ2-1
CDR3 protein: CAISEGTATYNEQFF
CDR3 DNA: TGTGCCATCAGTGAAGGGACAGCGACCTACAATGAGCAGTTCTTC

D gene: TRBD1
clone size: few
V gene: TRBV28
J gene: TRBJ2-2
CDR3 protein: CASREQGAATGELFF
CDR3 DNA: TGTGCCAGCAGAGAACAGGGGGCGGCCACCGGGGAGCTGTTTTTT

D gene: .
clone size: .
V gene: TRBV4-1
J gene: TRBJ2-7
CDR3 protein: CASSQGVEQYF
CDR3 DNA: TGCGCCAGCAGCCAAGGCGTCGAGCAGTACTTC

D gene: .
clone size: .
V gene: TRBV11-3
J gene: TRBJ2-1
CDR3 protein: CASSLRFDNEQFF
CDR3 DNA: TGTGCCAGCAGCTTACGGTTCGACAATGAGCAGTTCTTC

D gene: .
clone size: .
V gene: TRBV28
J gene: TRBJ2-1
CDR3 protein: CASSLNGESSYNEQFF
CDR3 DNA: TGTGCCAGCAGTTTAAATGGGGAGAGCTCCTACAATGAGCAGTTCTTC

D gene: .
clone size: .
V gene: TRBV7-9
J gene: TRBJ2-7
CDR3 protein: CSSSPGSYEQYF
CDR3 DNA: TGTTCCAGCAGCCCTGGCAGCTACGAGCAGTACTTC